This paragraph reports one T cell receptor beta chain. This specimen comes from a study of blood T cell repertoires in COVID-19. Study as a whole: Researchers got acute and convalescent COVID-19 samples from the United States, Italy and Spain. PBMCs, B-cell-depleted T cells, or T cells provided the cDNA or gDNA that made up the material.

Trimming removed 3 bases from V and 6 bases from J; junction bases left unmatched: 4. CDR1 MDHEN and CDR2 SYDVKM come from the germline V gene. This CDR3 is 15 amino acids long. Produced via immunoSEQ multiplex PCR; TCRdb's table is partial and in-frame only. The sample holds about 320,000 clones, about nine tenths seen once. What was sequenced was PBMCs or T cells enriched from blood (not recorded which). The sequence was collected from a man aged 60 to 75 who had recovered from COVID-19. The V call is TRBV28, the J call TRBJ1-5, with TRBD1 identical over 11 bases. The CDR3 loop reads CASSFSDRGLQPQHF. DNA for the CDR3: TGTGCCAGCAGTTTTTCGGACAGGGGGCTTCAGCCCCAGCATTTT.